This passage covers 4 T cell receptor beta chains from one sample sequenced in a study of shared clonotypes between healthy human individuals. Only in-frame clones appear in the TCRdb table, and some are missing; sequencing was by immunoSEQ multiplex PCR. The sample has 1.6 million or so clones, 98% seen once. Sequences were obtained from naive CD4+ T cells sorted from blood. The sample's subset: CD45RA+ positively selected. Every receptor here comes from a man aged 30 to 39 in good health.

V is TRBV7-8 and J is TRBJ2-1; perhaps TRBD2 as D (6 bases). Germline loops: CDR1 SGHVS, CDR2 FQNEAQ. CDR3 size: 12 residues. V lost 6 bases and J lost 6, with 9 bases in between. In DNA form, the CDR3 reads TGTGCCAGCAGTGGAGGGCCCAATGAGCAGTTCTTC. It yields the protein CASSGGPNEQFF.

The chain's CDR3 is CASSSLRQGRSNYGYTF. CDR3 DNA sequence: TGTGCCAGCAGTTCCCTAAGACAGGGCCGATCCAACTATGGCTACACCTTC. The rearrangement uses TRBV28 and TRBJ1-2, with 7 bases fitting TRBD1. The CDR3 is made up of 17 amino acids. Germline V CDR1 and CDR2: MDHEN, SYDVKM. With 4 bases clipped from V and 2 bases from J, the junction kept 13 bases outside the gene matches.

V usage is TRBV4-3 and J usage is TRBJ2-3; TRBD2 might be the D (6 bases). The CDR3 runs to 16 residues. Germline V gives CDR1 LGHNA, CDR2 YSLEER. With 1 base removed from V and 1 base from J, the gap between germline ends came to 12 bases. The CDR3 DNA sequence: TGCGCCAGCAGCCAAGGGGCCGGGAGCGGCACAGATACGCAGTATTTT. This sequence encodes CASSQGAGSGTDTQYF.

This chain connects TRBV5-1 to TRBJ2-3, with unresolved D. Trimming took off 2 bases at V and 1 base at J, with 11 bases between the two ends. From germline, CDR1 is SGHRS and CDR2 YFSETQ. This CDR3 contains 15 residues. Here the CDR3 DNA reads TGCGCCAGCAGCTTACTCAACTCGCGCACAGATACGCAGTATTTT. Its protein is CASSLLNSRTDTQYF.